A selection of T cell receptor beta chains follows, all from one sample in a study of T cell responses to AZD1222 COVID-19 vaccine. Some clones are missing from TCRdb's copy, which holds only in-frame ones; the method was immunoSEQ multiplex PCR. The sample contains under 90,000 clones, over 75% of which appear only once. This material consisted of peripheral blood, taken 28 days after the second AZD1222 dose. Source of these receptors: an adult who received the AZD1222 COVID-19 vaccine. Both conserved end residues are part of each CDR3. D genes are given only for firm matches. Where a row states a size, it is once, few, many or the class of an expanded clone; other rows omit it.

abundance | d_gene | v_gene | CDR3aa
. | . | TRBV7-2 | CASSLDSGNTGELFF
. | . | TRBV6-5 | CASSLLQGEQFF
once | . | TRBV3-1/TRBV3-2 | CASSQYSQVVRDGYTF
. | . | TRBV19 | CASSIALDSSYEQYF
few | . | TRBV6-6 | CASSRDRDEAFF
. | TRBD2 | TRBV6-2/TRBV6-3 | CASSSFSGGYQETQYF
. | . | TRBV5-1 | CASSLEGLSGEQYF
. | TRBD2 | TRBV19 | CATALAVAETQYF
once | . | TRBV7-9 | CASSLEGQVTDTQYF
. | TRBD2 | TRBV27 | CASSSLAGGNNEQFF
once | TRBD2 | TRBV27 | CASSYPSGGARELFF
. | TRBD1 | TRBV5-1 | CASSSQTGGGTEAFF
. | . | TRBV5-6 | CASSLERVSSYEQYF
. | TRBD2 | TRBV5-6 | CASSSTFVAGDLKTQYF
many | . | TRBV27 | CASSLYPGKEKLFF